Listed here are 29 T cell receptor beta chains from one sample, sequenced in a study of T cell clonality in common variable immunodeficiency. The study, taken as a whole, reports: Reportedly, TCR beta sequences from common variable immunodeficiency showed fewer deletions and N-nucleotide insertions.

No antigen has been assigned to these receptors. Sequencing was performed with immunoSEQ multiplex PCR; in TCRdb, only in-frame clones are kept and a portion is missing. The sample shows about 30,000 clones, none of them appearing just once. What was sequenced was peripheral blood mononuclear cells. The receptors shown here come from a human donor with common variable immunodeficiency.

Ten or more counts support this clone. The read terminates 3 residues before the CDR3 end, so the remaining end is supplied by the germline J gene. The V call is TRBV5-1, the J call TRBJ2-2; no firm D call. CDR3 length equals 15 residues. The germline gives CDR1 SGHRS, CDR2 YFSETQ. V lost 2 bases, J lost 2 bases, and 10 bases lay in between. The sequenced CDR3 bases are TGCGCCAGCAGCTTATTAGACACCAACACCGGGGAG. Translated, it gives CASSLLDTNTGE. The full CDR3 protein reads CASSLLDTNTGELFF.

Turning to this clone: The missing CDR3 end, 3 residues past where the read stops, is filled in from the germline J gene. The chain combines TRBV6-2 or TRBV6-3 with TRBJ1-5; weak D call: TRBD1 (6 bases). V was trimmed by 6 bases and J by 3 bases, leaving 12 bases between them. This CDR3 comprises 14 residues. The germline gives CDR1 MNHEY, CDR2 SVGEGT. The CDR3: CASSITGLNQPQHF. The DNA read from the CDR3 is TGTGCCAGCAGCATTACAGGGCTCAATCAGCCC.

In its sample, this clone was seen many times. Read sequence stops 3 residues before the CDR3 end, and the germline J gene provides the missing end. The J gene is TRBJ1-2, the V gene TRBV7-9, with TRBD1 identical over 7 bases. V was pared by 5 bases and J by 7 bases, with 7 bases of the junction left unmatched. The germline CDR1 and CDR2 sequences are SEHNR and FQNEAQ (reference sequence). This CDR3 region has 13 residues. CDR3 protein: CASSTGVSFGYTF. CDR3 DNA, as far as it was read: TGTGCCAGCAGCACAGGGGTTTCGTTTGGC.

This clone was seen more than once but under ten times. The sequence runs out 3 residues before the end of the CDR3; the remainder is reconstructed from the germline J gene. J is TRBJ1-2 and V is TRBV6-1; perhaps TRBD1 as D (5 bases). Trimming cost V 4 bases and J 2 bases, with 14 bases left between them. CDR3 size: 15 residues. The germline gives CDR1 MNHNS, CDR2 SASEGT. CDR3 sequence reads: CASSAVTGGNYGYTF. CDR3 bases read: TGTGCCAGCAGTGCGGTGACGGGGGGGAACTATGGC.

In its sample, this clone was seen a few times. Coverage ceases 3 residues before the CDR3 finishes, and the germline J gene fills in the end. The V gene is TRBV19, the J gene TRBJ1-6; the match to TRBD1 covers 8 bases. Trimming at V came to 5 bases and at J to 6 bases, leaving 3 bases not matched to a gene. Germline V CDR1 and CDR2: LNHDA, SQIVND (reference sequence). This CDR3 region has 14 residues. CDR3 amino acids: CASSRTGGNSPLHF. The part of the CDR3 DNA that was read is TGTGCCAGTAGTCGCACAGGGGGTAATTCACCC.

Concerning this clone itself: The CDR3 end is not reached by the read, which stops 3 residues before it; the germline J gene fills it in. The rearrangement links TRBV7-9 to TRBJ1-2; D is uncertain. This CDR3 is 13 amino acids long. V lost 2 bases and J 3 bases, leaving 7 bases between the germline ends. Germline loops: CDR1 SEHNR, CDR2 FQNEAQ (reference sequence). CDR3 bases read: TGTGCCAGCAGCTTACTGGCAGACTATGGC. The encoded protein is CASSLLADYG. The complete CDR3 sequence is CASSLLADYGYTF.

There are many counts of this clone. The CDR3 reads CAWSTEETQYF. The part of the CDR3 DNA that was read is TGTGCCTGGAGTACAGAGGAGACC. This chain joins TRBV30 and TRBJ2-5; D is unclear. The sequence runs out 3 residues before the end of the CDR3; the remainder is reconstructed from the germline J gene. Trimming took 2 bases from V and 5 from J, leaving 6 bases between them. The CDR3 spans 11 residues. CDR1 and CDR2 from the germline V gene are GTSNPN and SVGIG (reference sequence).

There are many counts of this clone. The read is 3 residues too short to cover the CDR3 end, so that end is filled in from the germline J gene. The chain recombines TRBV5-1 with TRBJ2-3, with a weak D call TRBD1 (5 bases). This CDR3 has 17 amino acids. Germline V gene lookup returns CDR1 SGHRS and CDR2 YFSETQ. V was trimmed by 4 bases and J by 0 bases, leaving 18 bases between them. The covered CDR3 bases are TGCGCCAGCAGCCCCAATGTCCCCTCAGGGAGCACAGATACG. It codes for CASSPNVPSGSTDT. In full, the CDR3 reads CASSPNVPSGSTDTQYF.

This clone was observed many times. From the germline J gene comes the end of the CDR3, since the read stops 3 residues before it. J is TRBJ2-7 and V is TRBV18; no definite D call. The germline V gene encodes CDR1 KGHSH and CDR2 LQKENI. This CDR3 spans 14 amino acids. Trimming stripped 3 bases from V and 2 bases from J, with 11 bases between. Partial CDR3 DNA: TGTGCCAGCTCACCCGCGGTAGGCCCCTACGAG. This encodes CASSPAVGPYE. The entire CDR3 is CASSPAVGPYEQYF.

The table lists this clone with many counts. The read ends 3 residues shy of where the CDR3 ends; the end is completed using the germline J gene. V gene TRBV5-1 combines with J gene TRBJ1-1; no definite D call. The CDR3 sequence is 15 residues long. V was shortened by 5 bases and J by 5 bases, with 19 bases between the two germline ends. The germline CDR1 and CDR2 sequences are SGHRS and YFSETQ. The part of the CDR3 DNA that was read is TGCGCCAGCAGTGGCGATAATAAAGGAGGGACTGAA. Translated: CASSGDNKGGTE. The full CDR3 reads CASSGDNKGGTEAFF.

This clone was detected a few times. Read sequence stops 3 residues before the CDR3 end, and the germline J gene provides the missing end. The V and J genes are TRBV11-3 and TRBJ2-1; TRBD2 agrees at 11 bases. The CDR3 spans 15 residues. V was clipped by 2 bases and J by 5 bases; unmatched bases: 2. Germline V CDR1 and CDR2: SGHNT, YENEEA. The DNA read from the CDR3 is TGTGCCAGCAGCTTAATAGCGGGGGGGAACAATGAG. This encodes CASSLIAGGNNE. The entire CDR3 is CASSLIAGGNNEQFF.

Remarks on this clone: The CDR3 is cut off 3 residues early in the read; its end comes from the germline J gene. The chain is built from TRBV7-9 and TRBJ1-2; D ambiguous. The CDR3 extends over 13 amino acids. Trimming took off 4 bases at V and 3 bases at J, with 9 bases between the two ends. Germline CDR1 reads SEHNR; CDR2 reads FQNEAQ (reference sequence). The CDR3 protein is CASSSDKDYGYTF. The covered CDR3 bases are TGTGCCAGCAGCTCTGACAAAGACTATGGC.

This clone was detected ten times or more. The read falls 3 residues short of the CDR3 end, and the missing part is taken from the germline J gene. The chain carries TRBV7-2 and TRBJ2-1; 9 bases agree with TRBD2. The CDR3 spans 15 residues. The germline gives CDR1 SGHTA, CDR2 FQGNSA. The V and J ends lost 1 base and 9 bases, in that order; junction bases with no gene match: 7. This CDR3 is CASSLGVAGVGEQFF. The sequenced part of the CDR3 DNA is TGTGCCAGCAGCTTAGGGGTAGCGGGGGTGGGTGAG.

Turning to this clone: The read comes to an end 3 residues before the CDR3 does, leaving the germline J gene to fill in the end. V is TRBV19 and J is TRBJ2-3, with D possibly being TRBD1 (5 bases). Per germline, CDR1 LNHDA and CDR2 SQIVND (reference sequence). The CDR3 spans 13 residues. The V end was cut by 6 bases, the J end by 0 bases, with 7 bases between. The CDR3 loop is CASRDTSTDTQYF. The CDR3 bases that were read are TGTGCCAGTAGGGACACTAGCACAGATACG.

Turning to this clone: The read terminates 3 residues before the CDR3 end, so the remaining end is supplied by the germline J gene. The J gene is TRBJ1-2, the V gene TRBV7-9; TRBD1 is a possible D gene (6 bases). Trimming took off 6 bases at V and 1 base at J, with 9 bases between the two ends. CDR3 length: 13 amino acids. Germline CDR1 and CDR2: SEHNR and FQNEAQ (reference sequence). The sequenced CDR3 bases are TGTGCCAGCAGTTCGGACAGTAACTATGGC. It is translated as CASSSDSNYG. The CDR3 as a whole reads CASSSDSNYGYTF.

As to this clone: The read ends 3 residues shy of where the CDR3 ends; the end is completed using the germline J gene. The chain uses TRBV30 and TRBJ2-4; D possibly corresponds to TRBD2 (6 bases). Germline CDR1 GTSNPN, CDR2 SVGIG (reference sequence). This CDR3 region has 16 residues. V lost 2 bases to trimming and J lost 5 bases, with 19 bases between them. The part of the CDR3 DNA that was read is TGTGCCTGGAGTTTAGTTTTTCGGGCTAGCGAAAACATT. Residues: CAWSLVFRASENI. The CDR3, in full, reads CAWSLVFRASENIQYF.

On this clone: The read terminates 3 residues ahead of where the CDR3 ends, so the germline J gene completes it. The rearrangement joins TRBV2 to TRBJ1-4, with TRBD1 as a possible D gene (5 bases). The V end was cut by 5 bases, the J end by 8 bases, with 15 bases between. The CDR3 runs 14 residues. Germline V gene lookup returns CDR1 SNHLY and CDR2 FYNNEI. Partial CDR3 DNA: TGTGCCAGCAGTCCCGACAGTCAATTAGAAAAA. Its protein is CASSPDSQLEK. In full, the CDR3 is CASSPDSQLEKLFF.

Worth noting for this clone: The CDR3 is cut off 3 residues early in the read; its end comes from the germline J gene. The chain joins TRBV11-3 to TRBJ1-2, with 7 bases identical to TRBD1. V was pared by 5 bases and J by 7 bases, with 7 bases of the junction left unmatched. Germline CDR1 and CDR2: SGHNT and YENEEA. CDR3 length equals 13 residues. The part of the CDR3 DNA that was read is TGTGCCAGCAGCCCCTCGGCAGGGGGTGGC. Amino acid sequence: CASSPSAGGG. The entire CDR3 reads CASSPSAGGGYTF.

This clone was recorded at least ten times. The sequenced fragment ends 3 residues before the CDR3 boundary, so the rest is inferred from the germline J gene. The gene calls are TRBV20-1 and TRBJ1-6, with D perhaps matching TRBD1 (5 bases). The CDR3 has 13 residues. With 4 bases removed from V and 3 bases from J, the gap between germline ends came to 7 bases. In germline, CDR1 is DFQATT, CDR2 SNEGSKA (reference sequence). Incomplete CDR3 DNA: TGCAGTGCTAAGGGGAGCTATAATTCACCC. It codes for CSAKGSYNSP. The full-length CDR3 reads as CSAKGSYNSPLHF.

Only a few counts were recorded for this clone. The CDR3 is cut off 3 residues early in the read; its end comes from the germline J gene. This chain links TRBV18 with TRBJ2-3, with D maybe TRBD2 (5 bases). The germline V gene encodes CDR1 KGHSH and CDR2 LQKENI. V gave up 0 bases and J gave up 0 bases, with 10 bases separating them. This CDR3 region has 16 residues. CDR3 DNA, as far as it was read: TGTGCCAGCTCACCACCCGCGGGCCCCAGCACAGATACG. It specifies CASSPPAGPSTDT. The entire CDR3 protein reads CASSPPAGPSTDTQYF.

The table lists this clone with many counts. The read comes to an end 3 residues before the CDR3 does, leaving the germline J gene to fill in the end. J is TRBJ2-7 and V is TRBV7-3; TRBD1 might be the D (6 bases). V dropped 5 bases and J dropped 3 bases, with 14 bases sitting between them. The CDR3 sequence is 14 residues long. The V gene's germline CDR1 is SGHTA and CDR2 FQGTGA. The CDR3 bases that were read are TGTGCCAGCAGCATTACAGGGAACGGCTACGAG. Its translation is CASSITGNGYE. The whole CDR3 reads CASSITGNGYEQYF.

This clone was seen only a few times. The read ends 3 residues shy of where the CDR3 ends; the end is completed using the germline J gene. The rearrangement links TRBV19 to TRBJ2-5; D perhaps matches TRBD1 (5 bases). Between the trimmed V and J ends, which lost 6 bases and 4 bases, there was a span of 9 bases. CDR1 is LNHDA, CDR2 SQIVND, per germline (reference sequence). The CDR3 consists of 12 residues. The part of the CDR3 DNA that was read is TGTGCCAGTAGGGCAGGGCGAGAGACC. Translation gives CASRAGRET. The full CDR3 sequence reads CASRAGRETQYF.

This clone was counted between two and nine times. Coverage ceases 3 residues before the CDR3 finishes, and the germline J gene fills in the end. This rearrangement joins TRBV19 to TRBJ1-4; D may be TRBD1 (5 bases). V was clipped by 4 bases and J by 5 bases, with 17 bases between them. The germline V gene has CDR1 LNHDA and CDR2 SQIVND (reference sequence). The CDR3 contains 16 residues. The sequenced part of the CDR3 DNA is TGTGCCAGTAGTACCCGACGGGGGGGTGGAAATGAAAAA. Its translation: CASSTRRGGGNEK. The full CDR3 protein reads CASSTRRGGGNEKLFF.

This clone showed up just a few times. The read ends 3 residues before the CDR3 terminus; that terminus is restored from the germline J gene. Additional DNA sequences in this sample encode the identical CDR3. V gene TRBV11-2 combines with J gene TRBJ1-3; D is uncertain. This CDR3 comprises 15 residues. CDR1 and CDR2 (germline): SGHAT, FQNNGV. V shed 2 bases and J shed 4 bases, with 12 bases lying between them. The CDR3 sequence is CASSLYPGPGNTIYF. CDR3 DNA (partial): TGTGCCAGCAGCTTATACCCAGGCCCGGGAAACACC. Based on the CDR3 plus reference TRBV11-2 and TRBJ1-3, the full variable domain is EAGVAQSPRYKIIEKRQSVAFWCNPISGHATLYWYQQILGQGPKLLIQFQNNGVVDDSQLPKDRFSAERLKGVDSTLKIQPAKLEDSAVYLCASSLYPGPGNTIYFGEGSWLTVV.

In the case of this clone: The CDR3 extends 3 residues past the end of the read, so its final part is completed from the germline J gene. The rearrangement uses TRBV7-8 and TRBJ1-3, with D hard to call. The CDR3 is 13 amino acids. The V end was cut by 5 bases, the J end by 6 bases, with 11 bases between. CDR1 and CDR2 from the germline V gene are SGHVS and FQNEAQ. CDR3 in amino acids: CASSLGQANTIYF. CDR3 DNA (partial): TGTGCCAGCAGCCTAGGGCAGGCAAACACC. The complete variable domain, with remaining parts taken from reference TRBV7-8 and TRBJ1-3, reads GAGVSQSPRYKVAKRGQDVALRCDPISGHVSLFWYQQALGQGPEFLTYFQNEAQLDKSGLPSDRFFAERPEGSVSTLKIQRTQQEDSAVYLCASSLGQANTIYFGEGSWLTVV.

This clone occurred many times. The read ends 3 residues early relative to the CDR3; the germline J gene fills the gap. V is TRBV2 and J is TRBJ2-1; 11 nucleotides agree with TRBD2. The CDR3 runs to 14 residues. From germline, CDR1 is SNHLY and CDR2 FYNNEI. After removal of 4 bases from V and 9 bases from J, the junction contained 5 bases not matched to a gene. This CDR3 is CASSANLAGGEQFF. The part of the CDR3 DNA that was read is TGTGCCAGCAGTGCGAATCTAGCGGGGGGTGAG.

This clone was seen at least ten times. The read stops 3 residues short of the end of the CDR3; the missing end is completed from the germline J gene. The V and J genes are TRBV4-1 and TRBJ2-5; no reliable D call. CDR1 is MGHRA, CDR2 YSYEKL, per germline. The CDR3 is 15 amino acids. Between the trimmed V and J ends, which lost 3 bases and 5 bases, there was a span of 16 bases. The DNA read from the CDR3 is TGCGCCAGCAGCCAGACTGAGCGCGCCTCGGAGACC. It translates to CASSQTERASET. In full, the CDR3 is CASSQTERASETQYF.

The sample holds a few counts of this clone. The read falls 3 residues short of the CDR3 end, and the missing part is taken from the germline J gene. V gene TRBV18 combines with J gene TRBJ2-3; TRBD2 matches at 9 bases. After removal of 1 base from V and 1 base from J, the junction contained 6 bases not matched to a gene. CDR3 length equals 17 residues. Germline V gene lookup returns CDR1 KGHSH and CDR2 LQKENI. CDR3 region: CASSPRGLALGTDTQYF. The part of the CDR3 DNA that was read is TGTGCCAGCTCACCACGAGGACTAGCGCTGGGCACAGATACG.

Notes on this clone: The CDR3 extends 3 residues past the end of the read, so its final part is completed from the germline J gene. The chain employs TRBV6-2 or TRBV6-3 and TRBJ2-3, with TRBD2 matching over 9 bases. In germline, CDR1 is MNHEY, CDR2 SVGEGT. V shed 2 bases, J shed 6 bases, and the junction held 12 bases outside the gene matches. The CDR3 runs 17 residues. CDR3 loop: CASSYSSGGAFGDTQYF. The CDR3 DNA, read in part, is TGTGCCAGCAGTTACAGTAGCGGGGGAGCCTTCGGGGATACG.